Detailed here is one T cell receptor beta chain. Germline loops: CDR1 ENHRY, CDR2 SYGVKD. V dropped 3 bases and J dropped 3 bases, with 8 bases sitting between them. The CDR3 runs to 13 residues. The PCR had 60 Vbeta and 13 Jbeta primers. The assay was immunoSEQ multiplex PCR, and TCRdb's table has in-frame clones only and misses some. The table lists 90,000 to 150,000 clones, over 60% of them singletons. This specimen belongs to a study of cytomegalovirus exposure and HLA in healthy donors. This chain connects TRBV10-3 to TRBJ1-1; TRBD1 might be the D (5 bases). Sequences were obtained from PBMCs. This sequence was found in a woman in her thirties or forties in good health and CMV-seropositive. The CDR3 loop is CAISDVRDTEAFF. The CDR3 DNA reads TGTGCCATCAGTGATGTCAGGGACACTGAAGCTTTCTTT.